One and the same sample provided the 22 T cell receptor beta chains below, sequenced in a study of blood T cell repertoires in COVID-19. TCRdb's copy holds only in-frame clones and misses some; the assay was immunoSEQ multiplex PCR. Of about 200,000 clones in the sample, around four fifths were seen once. Sequenced: PBMCs or T cells enriched from blood (not recorded which). All receptors come from a woman aged 45-59 years who had been exposed to COVID-19.

V and J are TRBV15 and TRBJ2-1; 7 bases align to TRBD1. The CDR3 sequence is 14 residues long. Germline-derived CDR1 and CDR2 are LNHNV and YYDKDF (reference sequence). The trim removed 5 bases at V and 8 bases at J, leaving 9 bases unmatched. In DNA form, the CDR3 reads TGTGCCACCAGCCGAAAGACAGGGATCGATGAGCAGTTCTTC. Encoded protein: CATSRKTGIDEQFF.

This rearrangement joins TRBV5-6 to TRBJ2-7, with 10 nucleotides matching TRBD1. V lost 4 bases and J lost 3; bases outside the gene matches: 7. The CDR3 totals 15 residues. Germline-derived CDR1 and CDR2 are SGHDT and YYEEEE. The CDR3 loop reads CASSLGTGDFYEQYF. DNA for the CDR3: TGTGCCAGCAGCCTAGGGACAGGGGATTTCTACGAGCAGTACTTC.

The chain uses TRBV19 and TRBJ2-2, with 8 bases aligning to TRBD2. The CDR3 sequence is 18 residues long. CDR1 and CDR2 (germline): LNHDA, SQIVND (reference sequence). The junction had 10 bases not matched to a gene; V was cut back by 3 bases and J by 1 base. CDR3 coding DNA: TGTGCCAGTAGTATTCGGGGTAGCGGGGTGCTGAACACCGGGGAGCTGTTTTTT. Translation: CASSIRGSGVLNTGELFF. The variable domain in full, completed from reference TRBV19 and TRBJ2-2, reads DGGITQSPKYLFRKEGQNVTLSCEQNLNHDAMYWYRQDPGQGLRLIYYSQIVNDFQKGDIAEGYSVSREKKESFPLTVTSAQKNPTAFYLCASSIRGSGVLNTGELFFGEGSRLTVL.

The chain links TRBV10-1 to TRBJ2-2, with D perhaps TRBD2 (6 bases). Germline loops: CDR1 WNHNN, CDR2 SYGVQD (reference sequence). The V and J ends lost 3 bases and 7 bases respectively, with 30 bases between them. There are 20 residues in the CDR3. The CDR3, as DNA: TGCGCCAGCAGTGACTCCCCAGGCCTAGCGATCCCCTCCAGGCGCGGGGAGCTGTTTTTT. Protein sequence: CASSDSPGLAIPSRRGELFF.

CDR3 region: CATSMETRTGQFF. The CDR3 DNA is TGTGCCACCAGCATGGAAACGAGGACAGGGCAGTTCTTC. V is TRBV15 and J is TRBJ2-1, with 7 bases that match TRBD1. V shed 4 bases, J shed 12 bases, and the junction held 9 bases outside the gene matches. This CDR3 spans 13 amino acids. CDR1 LNHNV and CDR2 YYDKDF come from the germline V gene (reference sequence).

The V call is TRBV5-1, the J call TRBJ1-1; D is ambiguous. The CDR3 runs 14 residues. CDR1 is SGHRS, CDR2 YFSETQ, per germline. V was clipped by 0 bases and J by 4 bases, with 10 bases between them. The CDR3, as DNA: TGCGCCAGCAGCTTGGTAGGACTTATCACTGAAGCTTTCTTT. Residues: CASSLVGLITEAFF. The full variable domain, rest sourced from reference TRBV5-1 and TRBJ1-1, is KAGVTQTPRYLIKTRGQQVTLSCSPISGHRSVSWYQQTPGQGLQFLFEYFSETQRNKGNFPGRFSGRQFSNSRSEMNVSTLELGDSALYLCASSLVGLITEAFFGQGTRLTVV.

The V gene is TRBV2, the J gene TRBJ1-4; a weak D match, TRBD1 (6 bases). Trimming removed 6 bases from V and 3 bases from J, with 14 bases in between. CDR3 length equals 15 residues. The germline gives CDR1 SNHLY, CDR2 FYNNEI. The CDR3: CASRRPGQPNEKLFF. The DNA of the CDR3 is TGTGCCAGCAGGCGGCCGGGACAACCTAATGAAAAACTGTTTTTT.

This chain joins TRBV6-5 and TRBJ1-1, with 7 bases fitting TRBD1. The V and J ends lost 6 bases and 1 base, in that order; junction bases with no gene match: 8. Germline CDR1 is MNHEY and CDR2 is SVGAGI. The CDR3 runs 15 residues. CDR3 residues: CASSSVRQGNTEAFF. DNA of the CDR3: TGTGCCAGCAGCTCCGTGCGACAGGGGAACACTGAAGCTTTCTTT.

This chain joins TRBV5-1 and TRBJ2-5; the match to TRBD2 covers 8 bases. Germline V lookup: CDR1 SGHRS, CDR2 YFSETQ. The CDR3 contains 15 residues. V dropped 2 bases and J dropped 4; count of bases not matched to a gene: 7. The CDR3 region is CASSLVGGAPETQYF. Here the CDR3 DNA reads TGCGCCAGCAGCTTAGTCGGGGGGGCTCCAGAGACCCAGTACTTC.

The V gene is TRBV12-3 or TRBV12-4, the J gene TRBJ2-3, with TRBD1 as a possible D gene (6 bases). Between the trimmed V and J ends, which lost 7 bases and 8 bases, there was a span of 16 bases. The CDR3 has 13 residues. The CDR3 region is CASKRDTGGTQYF. DNA of the CDR3: TGTGCCAGCAAACGGGACACAGGAGGTACGCAGTATTTT.

The chain has TRBV10-2 and TRBJ2-7; perhaps TRBD2 as D (6 bases). The CDR3 has 16 residues. Trimming took off 3 bases at V and 1 base at J, with 16 bases between the two ends. Germline CDR1 is WSHSY and CDR2 is SAAADI. The CDR3 is CASSDIGGMASYEQYF. CDR3 nucleotides: TGCGCCAGCAGTGACATTGGGGGGATGGCTTCCTACGAGCAGTACTTC.

The CDR3 DNA follows: TGCAGTGCTAGTTCGGTCGGACAGCCGGATCAGCCCCAGCATTTT. Translated: CSASSVGQPDQPQHF. This chain connects TRBV20-1 to TRBJ1-5; D might be TRBD1 (6 bases). The CDR3 consists of 15 residues. The V gene lost 3 bases and the J gene lost 5 bases, with 17 bases spanning the gap. CDR1 and CDR2 from the germline V gene are DFQATT and SNEGSKA (reference sequence).

This chain joins TRBV3-1 (or the pseudogene TRBV3-2) and TRBJ1-1, with D uncertain. The CDR3 has 11 amino acids. V was shortened by 5 bases and J by 3 bases, with 4 bases between the two germline ends. In germline, CDR1 is LGHDT, CDR2 YNNKEL (reference sequence). CDR3 region: CASSSDTEAFF. For the CDR3, the DNA is TGTGCCAGCAGCTCAGACACTGAAGCTTTCTTT.

The rearrangement uses TRBV3-1 (or the pseudogene TRBV3-2) and TRBJ1-1, with 10 nucleotides matching TRBD1. The CDR3 sequence is 12 residues long. V shed 4 bases, J shed 10 bases, and the junction held 3 bases outside the gene matches. From germline, CDR1 is LGHDT and CDR2 YNNKEL (reference sequence). CDR3 DNA sequence: TGTGCCAGCAGCCGGGGACAGGGGATAGCTTTCTTT. As protein: CASSRGQGIAFF.

The genes are TRBV12-3 or TRBV12-4 and TRBJ1-1; 7 bases map to TRBD1. Trimming cost V 5 bases and J 3 bases; bases outside gene matches: 3. This CDR3 region has 13 residues. Written as DNA, the CDR3 is TGTGCCAGCAGTCTCACAGGGGACACTGAAGCTTTCTTT. Protein: CASSLTGDTEAFF.

CDR3 region: CASSLGGASNQPQHF. CDR3 nucleotide sequence: TGTGCCAGCAGCTTGGGCGGGGCAAGCAATCAGCCCCAGCATTTT. This chain joins TRBV5-4 and TRBJ1-5; D possibly corresponds to TRBD1 (5 bases). The CDR3 totals 15 residues. Germline CDR1 reads SGHNT; CDR2 reads YYREEE (reference sequence). V was shortened by 0 bases and J by 1 base, with 8 bases between the two germline ends.

The V and J genes are TRBV7-9 and TRBJ2-5; D may be TRBD2 (5 bases). Trimming took 6 bases from V and 5 from J, leaving 16 bases between them. The V gene's germline CDR1 is SEHNR and CDR2 FQNEAQ (reference sequence). CDR3 size: 14 residues. The DNA for the CDR3 is TGTGCCAGCAGTTTTACCGGGGAGACGGAGACCCAGTACTTC. It translates to CASSFTGETETQYF.

The genes are TRBV12-3 or TRBV12-4 and TRBJ1-1; 7 bases line up with TRBD1. V trimming: 5 bases; J trimming: 5 bases; junction bases outside the gene matches: 5. The CDR3 has 13 residues. The CDR3 protein is CASSRGQWTEAFF. The DNA of the CDR3 is TGTGCCAGCAGTCGGGGACAGTGGACTGAAGCTTTCTTT.

The genes are TRBV24-1 and TRBJ2-1, with 8 nucleotides matching TRBD1. With 5 bases clipped from V and 8 bases from J, the junction kept 7 bases outside the gene matches. CDR3 length equals 14 residues. Germline values: CDR1 KGHDR, CDR2 SFDVKD. CDR3 DNA: TGTGCCACCAGTGGCCTGGACAGGGTCGATGAGCAGTTCTTC. This gives the protein CATSGLDRVDEQFF.

This clone has only one observation. V and J are TRBV5-1 and TRBJ2-5; TRBD1 matches at 10 bases. The CDR3 has 15 amino acids. Looked up from germline, CDR1 is SGHRS and CDR2 is YFSETQ. The trim removed 4 bases at V and 5 bases at J, leaving 8 bases unmatched. The CDR3 region has the DNA TGCGCCAGCAGCAAAAGACAGGGGGCGGGTGAGACCCAGTACTTC. Protein: CASSKRQGAGETQYF.

The rearrangement uses TRBV25-1 and TRBJ2-5; 7 bases map to TRBD1. This CDR3 has 16 residues. The V and J ends lost 4 bases and 4 bases, in that order; junction bases with no gene match: 12. Germline loops: CDR1 MGHDK, CDR2 SYGVNS. CDR3 sequence reads: CASSGRYRGSVETQYF. The CDR3, as DNA: TGTGCCAGCAGTGGCCGTTACAGGGGTTCGGTAGAGACCCAGTACTTC.

This clone was detected a few times. The CDR3 DNA follows: TGTGCCAGCAGCTTAATGAACGGTGAGCAGTTCTTC. It codes for CASSLMNGEQFF. The chain carries TRBV7-3 and TRBJ2-1; no reliable D call. CDR3 length equals 12 residues. Trimming took off 1 base at V and 9 bases at J, with 7 bases between the two ends. The germline gives CDR1 SGHTA, CDR2 FQGTGA.